Listed below are T cell receptor beta chains from one sample, sequenced in a study of response to subunit inactivated influenza vaccine. TCRdb redid the calling of the RT-PCR reads with MiXCR, one entry per CDR3 protein. The data contain 610,000 or so distinct CDR3 sequences, 14% of them singletons. The sequencing used PBMCs from blood, collected 11 to 12 days after vaccination. The receptors originated from a middle-aged man who received an inactivated influenza vaccine. Both conserved end residues are part of each CDR3. The D gene is left open where the match is weak. Where a row states a size, it is once, few, many or the class of an expanded clone; other rows omit it.

V gene: TRBV2
J gene: TRBJ1-3
D gene: TRBD1
clone size: few
CDR3 length: 14
CDR3 DNA: TGTGCCAGCAGGGGGACAGCCTTCGGAAACACCATATATTTT
CDR3 protein: CASRGTAFGNTIYF

V gene: TRBV7-3
J gene: TRBJ1-1
D gene: TRBD1
clone size: NA
CDR3 length: 13
CDR3 DNA: TGTGCCAGCAGCCGGACAGGGACTACTGAAGCTTTCTTT
CDR3 protein: CASSRTGTTEAFF

V gene: TRBV6-1
J gene: TRBJ2-1
D gene: TRBD2
clone size: few
CDR3 length: 16
CDR3 DNA: TGTGCCAGCAGCCGGCAACTAGCGGGAGTGAAGGGTGAGCAGTTCTTC
CDR3 protein: CASSRQLAGVKGEQFF

V gene: TRBV6-2/TRBV6-3
J gene: TRBJ2-2
D gene: NA
clone size: few
CDR3 length: 15
CDR3 DNA: TGTGCCAGCAGTTATGTGGAGGGCCTCACCGGGGAGCTGTTTTTT
CDR3 protein: CASSYVEGLTGELFF

V gene: TRBV12-3/TRBV12-4
J gene: TRBJ2-2
D gene: TRBD2
clone size: many
CDR3 length: 14
CDR3 DNA: TGTGCCAGCACCCTAGCGGGGTACACCGGGGAGCTGTTTTTT
CDR3 protein: CASTLAGYTGELFF

V gene: TRBV2
J gene: TRBJ2-1
D gene: NA
clone size: few
CDR3 length: 10
CDR3 DNA: TGTGCCAGCATAGCGACGGCCCCGTTCTTC
CDR3 protein: CASIATAPFF

V gene: TRBV28
J gene: TRBJ1-1
D gene: TRBD1
clone size: NA
CDR3 length: 15
CDR3 DNA: TGTGCCAGCACTAACTACAGGGGGATGAGCACTGAAGCTTTCTTT
CDR3 protein: CASTNYRGMSTEAFF

V gene: TRBV11-2
J gene: TRBJ2-1
D gene: NA
clone size: few
CDR3 length: 14
CDR3 DNA: TGTGCCAGCAGCTTAGGAGCAGAAAACAATGAGCAGTTCTTC
CDR3 protein: CASSLGAENNEQFF

V gene: TRBV10-1
J gene: TRBJ2-7
D gene: TRBD1
clone size: few
CDR3 length: 14
CDR3 DNA: TGCGCCAGTGCCGCCTCCGGACAGGGCTACGAGCAGTACTTC
CDR3 protein: CASAASGQGYEQYF

V gene: TRBV12-3/TRBV12-4
J gene: TRBJ2-7
D gene: NA
clone size: few
CDR3 length: 15
CDR3 DNA: TGTGCCAGCAGTTTAGGGACTTGGTTCCCCTACGAGCAGTACTTC
CDR3 protein: CASSLGTWFPYEQYF

V gene: TRBV6-1
J gene: TRBJ1-1
D gene: NA
clone size: few
CDR3 length: 13
CDR3 DNA: TGTGCCAGCAGTCGAAGGGCGGACACTGAAGCTTTCTTT
CDR3 protein: CASSRRADTEAFF

V gene: TRBV2
J gene: TRBJ2-5
D gene: NA
clone size: few
CDR3 length: 12
CDR3 DNA: TGTGCCAGCAGTGCGGGCGGGAAGACCCAGTACTTC
CDR3 protein: CASSAGGKTQYF

V gene: TRBV30
J gene: TRBJ2-2
D gene: NA
clone size: few
CDR3 length: 14
CDR3 DNA: TGTGCCTGGGGAAACTTAGCGGTCACCGGGGAGCTGTTTTTT
CDR3 protein: CAWGNLAVTGELFF

V gene: TRBV5-1
J gene: TRBJ2-1
D gene: NA
clone size: NA
CDR3 length: 14
CDR3 DNA: TGCGCCAGCAGCCGGGATAACGGGTACAATGAGCAGTTCTTC
CDR3 protein: CASSRDNGYNEQFF

V gene: TRBV12-3/TRBV12-4
J gene: TRBJ2-7
D gene: TRBD2
clone size: few
CDR3 length: 14
CDR3 DNA: TGTGCCAGCACCGGACTAGCGGGAGCCAGCGAGCAGTACTTC
CDR3 protein: CASTGLAGASEQYF

V gene: TRBV12-3/TRBV12-4
J gene: TRBJ2-3
D gene: NA
clone size: few
CDR3 length: 15
CDR3 DNA: TGTGCCAGCAGTTGGGGCCTCCACGGGGGAGATACGCAGTATTTT
CDR3 protein: CASSWGLHGGDTQYF

V gene: TRBV7-6
J gene: TRBJ2-7
D gene: TRBD1
clone size: many
CDR3 length: 15
CDR3 DNA: TGTGCCAGCAGCTTAGGCCGGGGACAGGGGAGCGAGCAGTACTTC
CDR3 protein: CASSLGRGQGSEQYF

V gene: TRBV20-1
J gene: TRBJ2-2
D gene: TRBD2
clone size: few
CDR3 length: 15
CDR3 DNA: TGCAGTGCGGGACTAGCGGGGGTAGACACCGGGGAGCTGTTTTTT
CDR3 protein: CSAGLAGVDTGELFF

V gene: TRBV2
J gene: TRBJ2-1
D gene: NA
clone size: NA
CDR3 length: 14
CDR3 DNA: TGTGCCAGCAGTGGGTTGAGGGAGATGTATGAGCAGTTCTTC
CDR3 protein: CASSGLREMYEQFF

V gene: TRBV29-1
J gene: TRBJ1-5
D gene: TRBD1
clone size: few
CDR3 length: 14
CDR3 DNA: TGCAGCGTCTCATGGGGACAGGGGGATCAGCCCCAGCATTTT
CDR3 protein: CSVSWGQGDQPQHF

V gene: TRBV5-6
J gene: TRBJ2-4
D gene: NA
clone size: few
CDR3 length: 13
CDR3 DNA: TGTGCCAGCAGCTTGGAACAGGGTGTCATTCAGTACTTC
CDR3 protein: CASSLEQGVIQYF

V gene: TRBV20-1
J gene: TRBJ1-5
D gene: NA
clone size: many
CDR3 length: 14
CDR3 DNA: TGCAGTGCTAGAGTCGGCAATTCCAATCAGCCCCAGCATTTT
CDR3 protein: CSARVGNSNQPQHF

V gene: TRBV12-3/TRBV12-4
J gene: TRBJ1-3
D gene: NA
clone size: once
CDR3 length: 11
CDR3 DNA: TGTGCCTACCCTATACGAAACACCATATATTTT
CDR3 protein: CAYPIRNTIYF

V gene: TRBV18
J gene: TRBJ2-5
D gene: NA
clone size: NA
CDR3 length: 16
CDR3 DNA: TGTGCCAGCTCACCGTATTCTACAGGGATTGGAGAGACCCAGTACTTC
CDR3 protein: CASSPYSTGIGETQYF

V gene: TRBV6-1
J gene: TRBJ2-7
D gene: TRBD1
clone size: few
CDR3 length: 16
CDR3 DNA: TGTGCCAGCAGCACAGACACGGGACAGGGACTCTACGAGCAGTACTTC
CDR3 protein: CASSTDTGQGLYEQYF

V gene: TRBV6-1
J gene: TRBJ2-5
D gene: TRBD1
clone size: few
CDR3 length: 15
CDR3 DNA: TGTGCCAGCAGTGAAGACAGGACAGGGGGAATAGCCCAGTACTTC
CDR3 protein: CASSEDRTGGIAQYF

V gene: TRBV7-2
J gene: TRBJ1-5
D gene: TRBD1
clone size: few
CDR3 length: 16
CDR3 DNA: TGTGCCAGCAGCTTAGAGACAGGGGTGGGCAATCAGCCCCAGCATTTT
CDR3 protein: CASSLETGVGNQPQHF

V gene: TRBV11-3
J gene: TRBJ2-3
D gene: TRBD2
clone size: few
CDR3 length: 16
CDR3 DNA: TGTGCCAGCAGCTTAGATATAGCGGGAGTGGCAGATACGCAGTATTTT
CDR3 protein: CASSLDIAGVADTQYF

V gene: TRBV7-6
J gene: TRBJ2-7
D gene: TRBD2
clone size: few
CDR3 length: 14
CDR3 DNA: TGTGCCAGCAGCTTAATAGCGGGAGATGGGGAGCAGTACTTC
CDR3 protein: CASSLIAGDGEQYF

V gene: TRBV16
J gene: TRBJ1-2
D gene: NA
clone size: NA
CDR3 length: 14
CDR3 DNA: TGTGCCAGCAGCCTCACCGGGACACCCTATGGCTACACCTTC
CDR3 protein: CASSLTGTPYGYTF

V gene: TRBV21-1
J gene: TRBJ2-4
D gene: NA
clone size: NA
CDR3 length: 17
CDR3 DNA: TGTGCCAGCAGCCGGGGGGGGGACAGGCTAGCCAAAAACATTCAGTACTTC
CDR3 protein: CASSRGGDRLAKNIQYF

V gene: TRBV4-2
J gene: TRBJ1-5
D gene: NA
clone size: NA
CDR3 length: 16
CDR3 DNA: TGTGCCAGCAGCCAAGAAAGGAGATATAGCAATCAGCCCCAGCATTTT
CDR3 protein: CASSQERRYSNQPQHF

V gene: TRBV27
J gene: TRBJ2-2
D gene: TRBD2
clone size: few
CDR3 length: 16
CDR3 DNA: TGTGCCAGCAGATTTAGAACTAGCGCAAACACCGGGGAGCTGTTTTTT
CDR3 protein: CASRFRTSANTGELFF

V gene: TRBV5-1
J gene: TRBJ2-7
D gene: NA
clone size: NA
CDR3 length: 14
CDR3 DNA: TGCGCCAGCAGCTTGGCTACCCACCCCTACGAGCAGTACTTC
CDR3 protein: CASSLATHPYEQYF

V gene: TRBV5-1
J gene: TRBJ1-1
D gene: NA
clone size: many
CDR3 length: 13
CDR3 DNA: TGCGCCAGCAGCCAGCCCCCGCGCACTGAAGCTTTCTTT
CDR3 protein: CASSQPPRTEAFF

V gene: TRBV29-1
J gene: TRBJ2-5
D gene: NA
clone size: NA
CDR3 length: 15
CDR3 DNA: TGCAGCCTAGTTCCGCAGTCACCCCTTCAAGAGACCCAGTACTTC
CDR3 protein: CSLVPQSPLQETQYF

V gene: TRBV25-1
J gene: TRBJ1-2
D gene: TRBD1
clone size: NA
CDR3 length: 14
CDR3 DNA: TGTGCCAGCACGGCCTCCGGGACAGCTGATGGCTACACCTTC
CDR3 protein: CASTASGTADGYTF

V gene: TRBV7-8
J gene: TRBJ2-7
D gene: TRBD2
clone size: few
CDR3 length: 13
CDR3 DNA: TGTGCCAGCAGCTCCGGGACTAGCGGGAGACACGACTTC
CDR3 protein: CASSSGTSGRHDF

V gene: TRBV12-3/TRBV12-4
J gene: TRBJ2-1
D gene: NA
clone size: few
CDR3 length: 14
CDR3 DNA: TGTGCCAGCAGTTTTTGGGGAGCTCACAATGAGCAGTTCTTC
CDR3 protein: CASSFWGAHNEQFF

V gene: TRBV11-2
J gene: TRBJ2-4
D gene: TRBD2
clone size: few
CDR3 length: 18
CDR3 DNA: TGTGCCAGCAGCGTCCGGGGGGGACTGATACTAGCCAAAAACATTCAGTACTTC
CDR3 protein: CASSVRGGLILAKNIQYF

V gene: TRBV18
J gene: TRBJ2-1
D gene: TRBD2
clone size: NA
CDR3 length: 18
CDR3 DNA: TGTGCCAGCTCACGTTTTCTGCGGGGGGAAACCTCGGACAATGAGCAGTTCTTC
CDR3 protein: CASSRFLRGETSDNEQFF

V gene: TRBV4-3
J gene: TRBJ2-3
D gene: NA
clone size: many
CDR3 length: 15
CDR3 DNA: TGCGCCAGCAGCCAAGTTGGGGCAGCCACAGATACGCAGTATTTT
CDR3 protein: CASSQVGAATDTQYF

V gene: TRBV28
J gene: TRBJ1-6
D gene: NA
clone size: NA
CDR3 length: 15
CDR3 DNA: TGTGCCAGCACGCCGGACTCCGCTGATCAGGGGACCCTCCACTTT
CDR3 protein: CASTPDSADQGTLHF

V gene: TRBV2
J gene: TRBJ2-7
D gene: TRBD1
clone size: few
CDR3 length: 13
CDR3 DNA: TGTGCCAGCAACACAGACAGGGAACGTGTGCAGTACTTC
CDR3 protein: CASNTDRERVQYF

V gene: TRBV15
J gene: TRBJ1-3
D gene: NA
clone size: NA
CDR3 length: 12
CDR3 DNA: TGTGCCACCAGCCTCATCTCAAACACCATATATTTT
CDR3 protein: CATSLISNTIYF

V gene: TRBV7-2
J gene: TRBJ1-4
D gene: TRBD1
clone size: few
CDR3 length: 15
CDR3 DNA: TGTGCCAGCAGCTTAGGGCCAGGGGGCTATGAAAAACTGTTTTTT
CDR3 protein: CASSLGPGGYEKLFF

V gene: TRBV5-1
J gene: TRBJ2-2
D gene: NA
clone size: few
CDR3 length: 15
CDR3 DNA: TGCGCCAGCAGCTTGGGCGGGATGCAGACCGGGGAGCTGTTTTTT
CDR3 protein: CASSLGGMQTGELFF

V gene: TRBV28
J gene: TRBJ2-4
D gene: NA
clone size: NA
CDR3 length: 15
CDR3 DNA: TGTGCCAGCAGTCCCCCAGGACTAGCCAAAAACATTCAGTACTTC
CDR3 protein: CASSPPGLAKNIQYF

V gene: TRBV20-1
J gene: TRBJ1-5
D gene: NA
clone size: few
CDR3 length: 15
CDR3 DNA: TGCAGTGCTAGAGTAGGGGGGGGTGGCAATCAGCCCCAGCATTTT
CDR3 protein: CSARVGGGGNQPQHF

V gene: TRBV19
J gene: TRBJ2-1
D gene: TRBD1
clone size: NA
CDR3 length: 15
CDR3 DNA: TGTGCCAGTAGTGGAGGACAGGGCATATACAATGAGCAGTTCTTC
CDR3 protein: CASSGGQGIYNEQFF

V gene: TRBV9
J gene: TRBJ1-5
D gene: NA
clone size: many
CDR3 length: 13
CDR3 DNA: TGTGCCAGCAGCGTAGGGACAGATCAGCCCCAGCATTTT
CDR3 protein: CASSVGTDQPQHF

V gene: TRBV15
J gene: TRBJ2-3
D gene: NA
clone size: NA
CDR3 length: 14
CDR3 DNA: TGTGCCACCAGCCCCGGACAGTTCACATATACGCAGTATTTT
CDR3 protein: CATSPGQFTYTQYF

V gene: TRBV5-1
J gene: TRBJ2-7
D gene: TRBD1
clone size: few
CDR3 length: 16
CDR3 DNA: TGCGCCAGCAGCCTTAGGTCGGGCCAGGGGGTGAGTGAGCAGTACTTC
CDR3 protein: CASSLRSGQGVSEQYF

V gene: TRBV25-1
J gene: TRBJ2-7
D gene: NA
clone size: NA
CDR3 length: 12
CDR3 DNA: TGTGCCAGCAGTGCCCATGGGAACGAGCAGTACTTC
CDR3 protein: CASSAHGNEQYF

V gene: TRBV5-1
J gene: TRBJ1-2
D gene: NA
clone size: NA
CDR3 length: 14
CDR3 DNA: TGCGCCAGCAGCCTTCACGTTGAGAGCTATGGCTACACCTTC
CDR3 protein: CASSLHVESYGYTF

V gene: TRBV7-9
J gene: TRBJ2-1
D gene: NA
clone size: few
CDR3 length: 11
CDR3 DNA: TGTGCCAGCAGCTTAATGGATGAGCAGTTCTTC
CDR3 protein: CASSLMDEQFF